This TCR beta chain was captured by sequencing in a study of shared T cell receptors in the human thymus. Sequencing was performed with immunoSEQ multiplex PCR; in TCRdb, only in-frame clones are kept and a portion is missing. Found here are 700,000 to 750,000 clones, 80% to 90% of them singletons; the top ten hold about 0.0098%. The CDR3 runs to 13 residues. With 4 bases removed from V and 4 bases from J, the gap between germline ends came to 8 bases. Per the germline V gene, CDR1 is MNHNS and CDR2 is SASEGT. In addition, the sample was reused for a study of human thymus T cells.

This clonotype was obtained from a girl less than two years old with a congenital heart defect. Input material: thymocytes. This chain connects TRBV6-1 to TRBJ1-5, with a weak D call TRBD1 (5 bases). The CDR3 loop reads CASSVTANQPQHF. The CDR3 nucleotides are TGTGCCAGCAGTGTGACAGCGAATCAGCCCCAGCATTTT.